This T cell receptor (beta chain) was identified during a study of blood T cell repertoires in COVID-19. Using immunoSEQ multiplex PCR, the repertoire was profiled, and TCRdb retains in-frame clones only, with some absent. The sample includes 200,000 to 250,000 clones, almost 85% of them seen just once. Recovery among Cohort 3 donors was established by two negative PCRs, clearance, or symptom resolution. The sequence was collected from a middle-aged man who had recovered from COVID-19. Sequences were obtained from PBMCs or T cells enriched from blood (not recorded which).

The CDR3 spells CASSQGLGNTIYF. The DNA of the CDR3 is TGTGCCAGCAGCCAGGGTTTGGGAAACACCATATATTTT. The chain joins TRBV7-9 to TRBJ1-3, with D possibly TRBD1 on 5 matching bases. V was clipped by 5 bases and J by 4 bases, with 9 bases between them. The CDR3 runs to 13 residues. Germline CDR1 reads SEHNR; CDR2 reads FQNEAQ (reference sequence).